This TCR beta chain was sequenced during a study of shared clonotypes between healthy human individuals. Sequencing used immunoSEQ multiplex PCR; TCRdb keeps in-frame clones, though not all of them. The table records 1,400,000 or so clones, approximately 98.5% of them present only once. Trimming removed 1 base at V and 7 bases at J, with 11 bases between. CDR1 is MNHEY, CDR2 SMNVEV, per germline (reference sequence). The CDR3 loop spans 14 amino acids. Sequenced: naive CD4+ T cells sorted from blood. Indicated subset: CD45RA+ positively selected. The chain is built from TRBV27 and TRBJ2-1; D remains ambiguous. The sequence was collected from a man aged 30 to 39 in good health. Written as DNA, the CDR3 is TGTGCCAGCAGTTTATTACGCAACCGGAATGAGCAGTTCTTC. Residues: CASSLLRNRNEQFF.